The 26 T cell receptor beta chains reported below all come from one sample, sequenced in a study of shared clonotypes between healthy human individuals. Assay used: immunoSEQ multiplex PCR; TCRdb lists only in-frame clones, some missing. The sample lists about 1 million clones; more than 60% were seen once. The sequenced sample was memory CD4+ T cells sorted from blood. The subset denotes: CD45RA-negative fraction. Receptors were obtained from a man younger than 30 in good health.

This clone was counted a single time. The rearrangement uses TRBV11-2 and TRBJ2-7; TRBD1 is a possible D gene (5 bases). V lost 5 bases and J lost 2, with 13 bases in between. Germline CDR1 reads SGHAT; CDR2 reads FQNNGV. The CDR3 length is 14 residues. The CDR3 reads CASSVGDLAYEQYF. In DNA form, the CDR3 reads TGTGCCAGCAGCGTAGGGGATTTGGCCTACGAGCAGTACTTC.

In this sample, this clone turned up once. V gene TRBV14 combines with J gene TRBJ2-7; D gene ambiguous. Germline lookup yields CDR1 SGHDN and CDR2 FVKESK. The length of the CDR3 is 15 residues. V shed 0 bases and J shed 0 bases, with 9 bases lying between them. CDR3 in amino acids: CASSQEWPSSYEQYF. The CDR3 DNA follows: TGTGCCAGCAGCCAAGAGTGGCCTAGCTCCTACGAGCAGTACTTC.

The chain links TRBV29-1 to TRBJ2-1; 9 nucleotides align to TRBD1. The CDR3 is 13 amino acids. Trimming at V came to 7 bases and at J to 9 bases, leaving 10 bases not matched to a gene. Germline values: CDR1 SQVTM, CDR2 ANQGSEA. The CDR3 sequence: CSDFGTGYSEQFF. The CDR3 DNA reads as TGCAGCGATTTCGGGACAGGGTATAGTGAGCAGTTCTTC.

The chain combines TRBV6-1 with TRBJ2-1; the match to TRBD2 covers 9 bases. From germline, CDR1 is MNHNS and CDR2 SASEGT. This CDR3 has 16 amino acids. J gave up 4 bases and V 0 bases, and 4 bases lay outside the gene matches. CDR3 coding DNA: TGTGCCAGCAGTGAAGCTCTAGCGGGAAGATACAATGAGCAGTTCTTC. As protein: CASSEALAGRYNEQFF.

This clone came up a few times. The chain links TRBV7-9 to TRBJ1-3; D is undetermined. Germline V CDR1 and CDR2: SEHNR, FQNEAQ (reference sequence). The CDR3 loop spans 15 amino acids. Trimming stripped 3 bases from V and 0 bases from J, with 9 bases between. The CDR3 loop reads CASSFDGLSGNTIYF. The CDR3 DNA reads as TGTGCCAGCAGCTTCGACGGTCTCTCTGGAAACACCATATATTTT.

The CDR3 protein is CASSQETGYYGYTF. The DNA for the CDR3 is TGTGCCAGCAGCCAGGAGACGGGTTACTATGGCTACACCTTC. The rearrangement uses TRBV2 and TRBJ1-2; D remains ambiguous. The CDR3 spans 14 residues. V gave up 6 bases and J gave up 3 bases, with 14 bases separating them. Germline assignment: CDR1 SNHLY and CDR2 FYNNEI.

The V call is TRBV6-6, the J call TRBJ1-5; weak D call: TRBD1 (5 bases). The CDR3 spans 14 residues. The germline V gene encodes CDR1 MNHNY and CDR2 SVGAGI (reference sequence). Between the trimmed V and J ends, which lost 2 bases and 2 bases, there was a span of 7 bases. The CDR3 loop is CASSYLQGNQPQHF. The DNA of the CDR3 is TGTGCCAGCAGTTACCTACAGGGCAATCAGCCCCAGCATTTT.

The chain uses TRBV15 and TRBJ1-6; 9 bases are shared with TRBD1. The germline gives CDR1 LNHNV, CDR2 YYDKDF (reference sequence). The CDR3 sequence is 15 residues long. V shed 5 bases, J shed 7 bases, and the junction held 6 bases outside the gene matches. CDR3 bases: TGTGCCACCAGCGCTACAGGGGGCGGCAATTCACCCCTCCACTTT. Its translation: CATSATGGGNSPLHF.

The chain joins TRBV5-1 to TRBJ2-2; 13 nucleotides line up with TRBD2. The junction had 9 bases not matched to a gene; V was cut back by 4 bases and J by 6 bases. Germline-derived CDR1 and CDR2 are SGHRS and YFSETQ. This CDR3 is built from 17 residues. The CDR3 is CASSPGLAGQGAGELFF. DNA of the CDR3: TGCGCCAGCAGCCCGGGACTAGCGGGACAGGGAGCCGGGGAGCTGTTTTTT.

As regards this clone: At one end the junction does not follow the germline gene, possibly because of a read error. The CDR3 region has the DNA TGTGCCAGCAGTTTAGGGACCCGCACCGATACGCAGTATTTT. Protein: CASSLGTRTDTQYF. The rearrangement uses TRBV27 and TRBJ2-3; D is possibly TRBD1 or TRBD2 (5 bases each). The length of the CDR3 is 14 residues. Per the germline V gene, CDR1 is MNHEY and CDR2 is SMNVEV (reference sequence).

V usage is TRBV11-2 and J usage is TRBJ2-5; D remains ambiguous. Per the germline V gene, CDR1 is SGHAT and CDR2 is FQNNGV. V lost 2 bases, J lost 1 base, and 8 bases lay in between. This CDR3 contains 14 residues. The CDR3: CASSLTQVQETQYF. The CDR3 DNA is TGTGCCAGCAGCTTAACTCAGGTCCAAGAGACCCAGTACTTC. The full variable domain, rest sourced from reference TRBV11-2 and TRBJ2-5, is EAGVAQSPRYKIIEKRQSVAFWCNPISGHATLYWYQQILGQGPKLLIQFQNNGVVDDSQLPKDRFSAERLKGVDSTLKIQPAKLEDSAVYLCASSLTQVQETQYFGPGTRLLVL.

In this sample, this clone turned up a few times. The rearrangement links TRBV2 to TRBJ1-4; 7 nucleotides match TRBD1. Trimming removed 2 bases from V and 8 bases from J; junction bases left unmatched: 2. The CDR3 extends over 13 amino acids. Germline CDR1 and CDR2: SNHLY and FYNNEI. The DNA of the CDR3 is TGTGCCAGCAGTGAACAGGGGGACGAAAAACTGTTTTTT. The encoded protein is CASSEQGDEKLFF.

In regard to this clone: A much larger clone lies one base from this, so it may be a read error. V is TRBV10-2 and J is TRBJ2-7, with 7 bases aligning to TRBD1. V was clipped by 6 bases and J by 7 bases; unmatched bases: 15. Per the germline V gene, CDR1 is WSHSY and CDR2 is SAAADI. The CDR3 is made up of 15 amino acids. The DNA for the CDR3 is TGCGCCAGCAGGACCAATACAGGACAGGCTAGTGAGCAGTACTTC. Translating gives CASRTNTGQASEQYF.

This clone appeared a single time. The chain carries TRBV28 and TRBJ2-7, with D possibly being TRBD2 (6 bases). Germline CDR1 and CDR2: MDHEN and SYDVKM. V lost 6 bases and J 6 bases, leaving 15 bases between the germline ends. This CDR3 is 13 amino acids long. The CDR3 DNA sequence: TGTGCCAGCAGACTGGGACTGGGCGGCGAGCAGTACTTC. Protein sequence: CASRLGLGGEQYF.

This chain links TRBV11-2 with TRBJ2-1, with 11 nucleotides matching TRBD2. The CDR3 has 16 residues. After removal of 3 bases from V and 8 bases from J, the junction contained 9 bases not matched to a gene. CDR1 and CDR2 from the germline V gene are SGHAT and FQNNGV. The CDR3 here is CASSFPRTSGWHEQFF. The CDR3 DNA reads as TGTGCCAGCAGCTTTCCTCGGACTAGCGGGTGGCATGAGCAGTTCTTC.

CDR3 protein: CASSLMGTGPQHF. Here the CDR3 DNA reads TGTGCCAGCAGCCTAATGGGGACGGGGCCCCAGCATTTT. The chain couples TRBV7-8 to TRBJ1-5; perhaps TRBD1 as D (5 bases). There are 13 residues in the CDR3. Germline V gene sequence: CDR1 SGHVS, CDR2 FQNEAQ. Trimming shortened V by 5 bases and J by 9 bases, and 14 bases separated the two germline ends.

The V and J genes are TRBV6-1 and TRBJ2-7; the D gene could be TRBD1 or TRBD2 (5 bases each). V was cut by 7 bases and J by 4 bases, with 14 bases left in between. Looked up from germline, CDR1 is MNHNS and CDR2 is SASEGT. This CDR3 is built from 13 residues. The CDR3 region is CASIRDPRYEQYF. The CDR3 nucleotides read TGTGCCAGCATCCGGGACCCGAGGTACGAGCAGTACTTC.

The chain is built from TRBV5-8 and TRBJ1-3; D unresolved. Germline V gene sequence: CDR1 SGHTS, CDR2 YDEGEE. Trimming left V 1 base short and J 3 bases short, with 11 bases between. The CDR3 spans 15 residues. The CDR3 sequence: CASSLTQGSGNTIYF. CDR3 DNA sequence: TGTGCCAGCAGCTTGACGCAAGGGAGTGGAAACACCATATATTTT.

V and J are TRBV5-4 and TRBJ1-1; weak D call: TRBD1 (5 bases). The CDR3 has 15 residues. Trimming pared 3 bases from V and 5 bases from J, leaving 17 bases between. Germline assignment: CDR1 SGHNT and CDR2 YYREEE (reference sequence). The CDR3 DNA reads TGTGCCAGCAGCTCGAAAGGAGAGGGGAGAACTGAAGCTTTCTTT. Translating gives CASSSKGEGRTEAFF.

The chain recombines TRBV5-4 with TRBJ2-5, with D perhaps TRBD2 (5 bases). Trimming cost V 5 bases and J 4 bases, with 21 bases left between them. The CDR3 is 16 amino acids. Germline V gene lookup returns CDR1 SGHNT and CDR2 YYREEE (reference sequence). The CDR3 region has the DNA TGTGCCAGCAGAAGTCCCTCCCCGGGGAATCGAGAGACCCAGTACTTC. Translated: CASRSPSPGNRETQYF.

The V call is TRBV4-1, the J call TRBJ2-7, with TRBD2 as a possible D gene (5 bases). Deletions cut 4 bases from V and 4 bases from J, with 17 bases between. From germline, CDR1 is MGHRA and CDR2 YSYEKL. There are 15 residues in the CDR3. CDR3: CASSRPTEGKYEQYF. Written as DNA, the CDR3 is TGCGCCAGCAGCCGACCTACAGAGGGAAAATACGAGCAGTACTTC.

This sequence joins TRBV5-6 and TRBJ1-1; D gene unclear. Trimming left V 1 base short and J 8 bases short, with 12 bases between. Germline CDR1 reads SGHDT; CDR2 reads YYEEEE. The CDR3 has 13 residues. CDR3 residues: CASSLLLLPEAFF. In DNA form, the CDR3 reads TGTGCCAGCAGCTTGTTGCTCCTCCCGGAAGCTTTCTTT.

This rearrangement joins TRBV6-5 to TRBJ2-7; 7 nucleotides match TRBD2. J gave up 2 bases and V 5 bases, and 6 bases lay outside the gene matches. CDR1 and CDR2 (germline): MNHEY, SVGAGI. The CDR3 is made up of 14 amino acids. CDR3 nucleotides: TGTGCCAGCAGTCGCGCCGGGACTACCTACGAGCAGTACTTC. Translating it yields CASSRAGTTYEQYF.

The CDR3 nucleotides are TGTGCCAGCGGACAGGGGGCACGCGACAATCAGCCCCAGCATTTT. It is translated as CASGQGARDNQPQHF. The J gene is TRBJ1-5, the V gene TRBV6-1; 11 bases are shared with TRBD1. This CDR3 has 15 residues. Germline CDR1 MNHNS, CDR2 SASEGT. J lost 3 bases, V lost 8 bases, and 6 bases had no gene match.

V gene TRBV6-1 combines with J gene TRBJ1-5; 9 positions match TRBD1. Germline V gives CDR1 MNHNS, CDR2 SASEGT. Trimming cost V 5 bases and J 3 bases; bases outside gene matches: 5. This CDR3 region has 15 residues. The CDR3 nucleotides read TGTGCCAGCAGTCAAACAGGGGGCAACAATCAGCCCCAGCATTTT. Residues: CASSQTGGNNQPQHF.

The chain recombines TRBV6-5 with TRBJ2-7; D is unclear. This CDR3 contains 13 residues. Germline loops: CDR1 MNHEY, CDR2 SVGAGI. V lost 0 bases and J lost 6, with 9 bases in between. The CDR3 bases are TGTGCCAGCAGTTACTCGCGAGACACCGAGCAGTACTTC. As protein: CASSYSRDTEQYF.